The 25 T cell receptor beta chains below all came from one sample that was sequenced in a study of cytotoxic CD8 clonotypes in ibrutinib-treated CLL. Sequencing used immunoSEQ multiplex PCR; TCRdb keeps in-frame clones, though not all of them. The data contain some 300,000 clones, roughly 80% of them singletons. Sequenced here: PBMCs, sampled before ibrutinib treatment. The receptor set was obtained from a human donor with chronic lymphocytic leukemia.

The V call is TRBV5-6, the J call TRBJ2-5; no clear D. This CDR3 region has 13 residues. The V gene lost 0 bases and the J gene lost 2 bases, with 5 bases spanning the gap. Germline V CDR1 and CDR2: SGHDT, YYEEEE. Here the CDR3 reads CASSLVGQETQYF. CDR3 coding DNA: TGTGCCAGCAGCTTGGTGGGGCAAGAGACCCAGTACTTC. Together with reference TRBV5-6 and TRBJ2-5, the CDR3 gives the full variable domain: DAGVTQSPTHLIKTRGQQVTLRCSPKSGHDTVSWYQQALGQGPQFIFQYYEEEERQRGNFPDRFSGHQFPNYSSELNVNALLLGDSALYLCASSLVGQETQYFGPGTRLLVL.

The chain recombines TRBV28 with TRBJ2-5, with D maybe TRBD1 (5 bases). Germline lookup yields CDR1 MDHEN and CDR2 SYDVKM. There are 18 residues in the CDR3. V lost 6 bases and J lost 7, with 30 bases in between. In DNA, the CDR3 is TGTGCCAGCAGGGATAGGGGCCTCGAAGTTCTCCCGAGAGGGACCCAGTACTTC. Protein: CASRDRGLEVLPRGTQYF.

This chain links TRBV5-1 with TRBJ2-5; D tentatively fits TRBD1 or TRBD2 (5 bases each). Germline V gene sequence: CDR1 SGHRS, CDR2 YFSETQ. The V gene lost 3 bases and the J gene lost 2 bases, with 14 bases spanning the gap. CDR3 length equals 15 residues. This CDR3 reads CASSYKPGPQETQYF. The CDR3 region has the DNA TGCGCCAGCAGCTATAAGCCGGGACCTCAAGAGACCCAGTACTTC.

This sequence joins TRBV30 and TRBJ2-7; possible D gene TRBD1, 5 bases. CDR3 length equals 13 residues. V was clipped by 1 base and J by 4 bases, with 11 bases between them. The germline V gene has CDR1 GTSNPN and CDR2 SVGIG (reference sequence). The CDR3: CAWSGTTTYEQYF. The CDR3 region has the DNA TGTGCCTGGAGTGGGACAACCACTTACGAGCAGTACTTC.

The chain employs TRBV15 and TRBJ1-2; D call uncertain. Germline V gene lookup returns CDR1 LNHNV and CDR2 YYDKDF (reference sequence). The CDR3 totals 12 residues. Trimming cost V 5 bases and J 4 bases, with 8 bases left between them. The CDR3 bases are TGTGCCACCAGCTTACGGACCTATGGCTACACCTTC. Encoded protein: CATSLRTYGYTF.

The CDR3 region is CASSLGGRHYGYTF. Written as DNA, the CDR3 is TGTGCCAGCAGCTTGGGCGGCAGACACTATGGCTACACCTTC. V is TRBV5-4 and J is TRBJ1-2; no definite D call. The germline gives CDR1 SGHNT, CDR2 YYREEE (reference sequence). V was pared by 0 bases and J by 3 bases, with 9 bases between. The CDR3 has 14 amino acids.

The chain employs TRBV29-1 and TRBJ1-1, with 7 bases matching TRBD1. Germline loops: CDR1 SQVTM, CDR2 ANQGSEA. After removal of 3 bases from V and 5 bases from J, the junction contained 6 bases not matched to a gene. CDR3 size: 13 residues. CDR3: CSVDLQGRTEAFF. Written as DNA, the CDR3 is TGCAGCGTTGACCTACAGGGGCGGACTGAAGCTTTCTTT.

The chain combines TRBV5-1 with TRBJ2-1; D may be TRBD2 (6 bases). This CDR3 region has 15 residues. Per germline, CDR1 SGHRS and CDR2 YFSETQ. V lost 6 bases to trimming and J lost 0 bases, with 13 bases between them. The CDR3 coding sequence is TGCGCCAGCATCGACGGCGGGAACTCCTACAATGAGCAGTTCTTC. Translation gives CASIDGGNSYNEQFF.

The rearrangement uses TRBV25-1 and TRBJ2-7; 7 positions match TRBD1. The V gene end was trimmed by 6 bases and the J gene end by 2 bases; junction bases not matched to a gene: 7. CDR1 is MGHDK and CDR2 is SYGVNS in the germline V gene. CDR3 size: 14 residues. The CDR3 is CASRDRMTPYEQYF. CDR3 nucleotides: TGTGCCAGCAGGGACAGGATGACGCCCTACGAGCAGTACTTC.

The rearrangement uses TRBV18 and TRBJ2-5; a possible D gene is TRBD1 (5 bases). CDR3 length equals 15 residues. The ends were cut back, 0 bases at V and 2 bases at J, with 10 bases in the middle. Germline values: CDR1 KGHSH, CDR2 LQKENI. CDR3 DNA sequence: TGTGCCAGCTCACCACCGGGGCTCAGGCAAGAGACCCAGTACTTC. This encodes CASSPPGLRQETQYF. Full variable domain (missing parts from reference TRBV18 and TRBJ2-5): NAGVMQNPRHLVRRRGQEARLRCSPMKGHSHVYWYRQLPEEGLKFMVYLQKENIIDESGMPKERFSAEFPKEGPSILRIQQVVRGDSAAYFCASSPPGLRQETQYFGPGTRLLVL.

CDR3 sequence (DNA): TGTGCCAGCTCACCAGAGTTCGCGGCAGACCAGCAGTTCTTC. It translates to CASSPEFAADQQFF. This chain uses TRBV18 with TRBJ2-1; no firm D call. The CDR3 is made up of 14 amino acids. Germline V gene sequence: CDR1 KGHSH, CDR2 LQKENI. Trimming took off 2 bases at V and 11 bases at J, with 16 bases between the two ends.

The chain couples TRBV10-3 to TRBJ2-7; 7 bases map to TRBD1. CDR3 size: 15 residues. V lost 4 bases to trimming and J lost 0 bases; unmatched junction nucleotides: 6. Germline lookup yields CDR1 ENHRY and CDR2 SYGVKD. CDR3 DNA sequence: TGTGCCATCAGTGGGCCGGGACAGATCTCCTACGAGCAGTACTTC. Its translation is CAISGPGQISYEQYF.

CDR3 sequence (DNA): TGTGCCAGCAAACAAAGCTCTGGAAACACCATATATTTT. Its protein product is CASKQSSGNTIYF. V and J are TRBV25-1 and TRBJ1-3; the D is unclear. The V and J ends lost 7 bases and 0 bases respectively, with 7 bases between them. Germline CDR1 and CDR2: MGHDK and SYGVNS. This CDR3 comprises 13 residues.

A single count supports this clone. This chain uses TRBV19 with TRBJ2-7, with 10 bases fitting TRBD2. The germline V gene encodes CDR1 LNHDA and CDR2 SQIVND (reference sequence). The CDR3 runs 15 residues. V lost 6 bases to trimming and J lost 1 base; unmatched junction nucleotides: 6. The CDR3 sequence: CASSPGLALSYEQYF. The CDR3 nucleotides read TGTGCCAGTAGCCCGGGACTAGCGTTATCCTACGAGCAGTACTTC.

The chain couples TRBV25-1 to TRBJ1-1; D ambiguous. The CDR3 consists of 12 residues. Germline CDR1 MGHDK, CDR2 SYGVNS. Trimming pared 4 bases from V and 6 bases from J, leaving 9 bases between. CDR3 sequence: CASSARQSEAFF. CDR3 DNA: TGTGCCAGCAGTGCGCGACAATCTGAAGCTTTCTTT. Using reference TRBV25-1 and TRBJ1-1 for the parts outside the CDR3, the full variable domain is EADIYQTPRYLVIGTGKKITLECSQTMGHDKMYWYQQDPGMELHLIHYSYGVNSTEKGDLSSESTVSRIRTEHFPLTLESARPSHTSQYLCASSARQSEAFFGQGTRLTVV.

The chain recombines TRBV5-1 with TRBJ2-1; tentatively, D is TRBD1 (6 bases). The V and J ends lost 5 bases and 5 bases respectively, with 20 bases between them. This CDR3 is 16 amino acids long. Germline-derived CDR1 and CDR2 are SGHRS and YFSETQ. The CDR3 here is CASRALRTDIDNEQFF. For the CDR3, the DNA is TGCGCCAGCAGGGCTCTCCGGACAGATATAGACAATGAGCAGTTCTTC.

The rearrangement links TRBV10-3 to TRBJ2-3; D gene unclear. CDR1 and CDR2 from the germline V gene are ENHRY and SYGVKD. The CDR3 extends over 9 amino acids. CDR3 in DNA: TGTGCGGAGCTCGATACGCAGTATTTT. This encodes CAELDTQYF.

This clone has a handful of counts. The chain uses TRBV15 and TRBJ2-7, with D unresolved. The V gene's germline CDR1 is LNHNV and CDR2 YYDKDF (reference sequence). This CDR3 spans 13 amino acids. Deletions cut 1 base from V and 4 bases from J, with 8 bases between. CDR3: CATSRADIYEQYF. CDR3 DNA sequence: TGTGCCACCAGCAGAGCCGACATTTACGAGCAGTACTTC.

V gene TRBV21-1 combines with J gene TRBJ2-5; TRBD2, the D gene given by the table, was not confirmed from the DNA. TRBV21-1 is a pseudogene locus. The length of the CDR3 is 19 residues. CDR3 loop: CASRTTWGGCGLPMETQYF. In DNA form, the CDR3 reads TGTGCCAGCCGGACGACTTGGGGAGGTTGCGGTCTCCCTATGGAGACCCAGTACTTC.

The genes are TRBV5-6 and TRBJ2-1; D remains ambiguous. The CDR3 is made up of 15 amino acids. Germline V gene data show CDR1 as SGHDT and CDR2 as YYEEEE. The ends were cut back, 1 base at V and 0 bases at J, with 8 bases in the middle. CDR3 loop: CASSLLDRSYNEQFF. CDR3 sequence (DNA): TGTGCCAGCAGCTTGTTAGACCGCTCCTACAATGAGCAGTTCTTC.

V and J are TRBV11-1 and TRBJ2-1; unclear D gene. This CDR3 has 14 residues. The germline V and J ends were trimmed by 5 bases and 4 bases, with 12 bases remaining between them. Germline V gene sequence: CDR1 SGHAT, CDR2 FQDESV (reference sequence). The CDR3, as DNA: TGTGCCAGCAGCCCTCTCCTCTTTTACAATGAGCAGTTCTTC. Amino acids: CASSPLLFYNEQFF.

This chain connects TRBV29-1 to TRBJ1-1, with D possibly matching TRBD1 (6 bases). The CDR3 length is 15 residues. The V and J ends lost 4 bases and 7 bases respectively, with 22 bases between them. Germline CDR1 is SQVTM and CDR2 is ANQGSEA. For the CDR3, the DNA is TGCAGCGTTGGAAGAGAGGGACACGGGCCCGTTGAAGCTTTCTTT. This translates into CSVGREGHGPVEAFF.

The J gene is TRBJ1-5, the V gene TRBV7-6; D might be TRBD1 (5 bases). Germline assignment: CDR1 SGHVS and CDR2 FNYEAQ. CDR3 length equals 13 residues. Trimming cost V 5 bases and J 4 bases, with 9 bases left between them. Here the CDR3 reads CASSLRANQPQHF. Here the CDR3 DNA reads TGTGCCAGCAGCCTCAGGGCTAATCAGCCCCAGCATTTT.

The rearrangement joins TRBV2 to TRBJ1-2; 7 nucleotides line up with TRBD1. Germline trimming cut 6 bases from V and 4 bases from J; bases unmatched to any gene: 8. The CDR3 loop spans 14 amino acids. Germline V gene sequence: CDR1 SNHLY, CDR2 FYNNEI. The DNA of the CDR3 is TGTGCCAGCAGGGGGGGACAGCTACCCTATGGCTACACCTTC. Its translation: CASRGGQLPYGYTF.

The chain combines TRBV29-1 with TRBJ1-1; TRBD1 might be the D (6 bases). Per the germline V gene, CDR1 is SQVTM and CDR2 is ANQGSEA. CDR3 length equals 13 residues. The ends were cut back, 4 bases at V and 5 bases at J, with 14 bases in the middle. The CDR3 sequence is CSVVEGGKTEAFF. DNA for the CDR3: TGCAGCGTTGTTGAAGGGGGAAAGACTGAAGCTTTCTTT.